Listed below are T cell receptor beta chains from one sample, sequenced in a study of T cell responses to AZD1222 COVID-19 vaccine. Using immunoSEQ multiplex PCR, the repertoire was profiled, and TCRdb retains in-frame clones only, with some absent. The data contain tens of thousands of clones, 86% of them singletons. The material sequenced was peripheral blood, taken on day 0 of AZD1222 vaccination. These receptors were taken from an adult in good health. Both conserved end residues are part of each CDR3.

j_gene	v_gene	CDR3aa
TRBJ1-1	TRBV2	CASSQGRNTEAFF
TRBJ1-2	TRBV21-1	CAGSSRDIANYGYTF
TRBJ2-1	TRBV30	CAWSVPRRTFYNEQFF
TRBJ2-3	TRBV30	CAWSHLGRSTDTQYF
TRBJ1-1	TRBV19	CASSIWQLNTEAFF
TRBJ2-1	TRBV7-3	CASSFTGGYNEQFF
TRBJ1-1	TRBV28	CASTLLNTEAFF
TRBJ2-1	TRBV7-3	CASSLILAGVNEQFF
TRBJ2-2	TRBV12-3/TRBV12-4	CASTENTGELFF
TRBJ1-1	TRBV5-1	CASSLAVNTEAFF
TRBJ2-3	TRBV19	CASSQGLASPTDTQYF
TRBJ1-1	TRBV7-8	CASGGQGANTEAFF
TRBJ2-2	TRBV5-4	CASSRDSNTGELFF
TRBJ1-2	TRBV7-6	CASSSSGTAFVGHTF
TRBJ1-2	TRBV6-5	CASGTRRYGYTF
TRBJ2-2	TRBV14	CASSPITPKAGELFF
TRBJ1-2	TRBV19	CASSVQGGTSYGYTF
TRBJ2-7	TRBV4-1	CASSLGASGRYEQYF
TRBJ1-2	TRBV5-1	CASSLGETMRNGYTF
TRBJ1-1	TRBV6-6	CASSYNTGTENTEAFF
TRBJ1-5	TRBV19	CASDFQASYQPQHF
TRBJ1-1	TRBV30	CAWSRQLMNTEAFF
TRBJ1-2	TRBV18	CASSPDPYNYGYTF
TRBJ1-6	TRBV28	CASRTHPNFTPLHF
TRBJ1-4	TRBV5-1	CASSLFQGEAKLFF
TRBJ2-7	TRBV5-5	CASSSAAGSSYEQYF
TRBJ1-2	TRBV5-5	CASSLGGEGYGYTF
TRBJ2-7	TRBV19	CASSNNRGLHEQYF
TRBJ1-2	TRBV18	CASSPGQGALGYGYTF
TRBJ1-3	TRBV6-5	CASSYSSQGSGNTIYF
TRBJ1-2	TRBV7-9	CASSFTGDGYTF
TRBJ2-5	TRBV15	CATSRDRGSQETQYF
TRBJ2-3	TRBV7-9	CASSLQTGGITDTQYF
TRBJ2-7	TRBV2	CASSVTLPMGEQYF
TRBJ2-7	TRBV7-9	CASSATSGRAALAYEQYF
TRBJ1-1	TRBV27	CASSEWGGSTEAFF
TRBJ2-5	TRBV6-5	CASSFDREETQYF
TRBJ2-1	TRBV7-2	CASSLATRLAADNEQFF
TRBJ2-1	TRBV18	CASSPISTRGEQFF
TRBJ2-2	TRBV5-1	CASRGGVDTGELFF
TRBJ2-7	TRBV30	CAWSKPLPSYEQYF
TRBJ2-2	TRBV6-4	CASTALANTGELFF
TRBJ2-1	TRBV6-6	CASSYVPGHEQFF
TRBJ1-4	TRBV28	CASRLDRGNEKLFF
TRBJ1-3	TRBV7-2	CASSADPSSGNTIYF
TRBJ1-5	TRBV6-5	CASNPINQPQHF
TRBJ1-5	TRBV28	CASSRQLSNQPQHF
TRBJ2-3	TRBV4-2	CASSQGPAGAADTQYF
TRBJ1-4	TRBV5-1	CASSWAGDGEKLFF
TRBJ2-1	TRBV5-1	CASRRQGDYNEQFF
TRBJ1-6	TRBV7-9	CASSLGGRANNSPLHF
TRBJ1-1	TRBV3-1/TRBV3-2	CASSRGGRTEAFF
TRBJ1-2	TRBV6-1	CASSEGWTSRSYTF
TRBJ1-2	TRBV5-6	CASSSGGLYGYTF
TRBJ2-3	TRBV10-2	CASRLRGSTTDTQYF
TRBJ1-1	TRBV20-1	CSAERQTAFF
TRBJ2-7	TRBV29-1	CSVEVRAYEQYF
TRBJ2-2	TRBV19	CASIPRGNTGELFF
TRBJ1-2	TRBV30	CAWSRGLTGHYGYTF